This TCR beta chain was retrieved from a study of T cells expressing NK-cell markers. Study in general: Sorted CD3+CD56+NKG2C+, CD3+CD56+NKG2C- and CD3+CD56-NKG2C+ T cells provided the TCR beta repertoires.

Whole-study results and caveats: Dominance of the CD3+CD56-NKG2C+ fraction by these clonotypes also held in a few donors.

Germline V gene sequence: CDR1 DFQATT, CDR2 SNEGSKA (reference sequence). This CDR3 has 14 amino acids. From the 5' RACE reads, TCRdb lists one entry per CDR3 protein and no DNA. The sample data list around 550,000 distinct CDR3 sequences. Of note for this clonotype: The target antigen is unknown.

The specimen sequenced was blood T cells: a sorted CD56 or NKG2C T cell subset, CD4+ or CD8+ T cells, or bulk PBMC T cells (not recorded which). This receptor was taken from a man younger than 35 in good health. The rearrangement joins TRBV20-1 to TRBJ2-3; TCRdb reports TRBD1, a call that lacks DNA to check it against. The CDR3 sequence is CSASPPGGSDTQYF.